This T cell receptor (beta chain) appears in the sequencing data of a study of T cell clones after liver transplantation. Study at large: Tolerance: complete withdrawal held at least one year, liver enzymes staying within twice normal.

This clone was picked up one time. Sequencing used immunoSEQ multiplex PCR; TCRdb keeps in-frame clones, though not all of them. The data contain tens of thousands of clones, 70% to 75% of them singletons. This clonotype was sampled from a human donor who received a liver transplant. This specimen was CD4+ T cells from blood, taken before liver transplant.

The CDR3 reads CASSQDWLRGPSQYF. CDR3 sequence (DNA): TGTGCCAGCAGCCAAGATTGGCTGCGGGGGCCCTCGCAGTATTTT. The genes are TRBV14 and TRBJ2-3, with D perhaps matching TRBD2 (7 bases). The germline V gene has CDR1 SGHDN and CDR2 FVKESK. This CDR3 has 15 residues. V was trimmed by 0 bases and J by 10 bases, leaving 17 bases between them.